The source of this T cell receptor (beta chain) is a study of technical replicates of blood from a few donors. The protocol was immunoSEQ multiplex PCR, while the TCRdb copy is restricted to in-frame clones and leaves out a portion. The repertoire holds more than 70,000 clones, approximately 97% seen once, with around 0.22% in the top ten. This clone showed up just a few times. This sequence was found in a human donor in good health. The sequencing input was T cells isolated from PBMCs.

The CDR3 coding sequence is TGTGCCAGCAGCCTAGGGACAGGACAGGAAGCTTTCTTT. Translated, it gives CASSLGTGQEAFF. The rearrangement links TRBV5-6 to TRBJ1-1; TRBD1 agrees at 8 bases. Germline-derived CDR1 and CDR2 are SGHDT and YYEEEE. V lost 4 bases, J lost 8 bases, and 7 bases stayed unmatched. The CDR3 sequence is 13 residues long.